The 16 T cell receptor beta chains given below trace back to one sample, sequenced in a study of cytomegalovirus exposure and HLA in healthy donors (dated by TCRdb to about 2017). Library preparation was by the immunoSEQ multiplex PCR assay. For the multiplex PCR, a mixture combining 60 forward primers for TCR Vbeta segments and 13 reverse primers for TCR Jbeta segments was used. TCRdb stores this immuneACCESS table with in-frame sequences only. Part of the clones is absent; in the studies checked, under half of the shortfall reflects unresolved V genes, and no reason is known for the rest. Present in this sample are roughly 220,000 clones, around 80% of which were seen just once. 1.5% to 2% of the sample is taken by the ten largest. Sequencing used PBMCs. These receptors were obtained from a man in his forties or fifties in good health and CMV-seronegative.

The chain employs TRBV11-1 and TRBJ1-1; 8 nucleotides line up with TRBD1. Trimming cost V 6 bases and J 2 bases; bases outside gene matches: 11. CDR1 SGHAT and CDR2 FQDESV come from the germline V gene (reference sequence). The CDR3 contains 16 residues. The CDR3 DNA sequence: TGTGCCAGCAGACGTCGTGACAGGGGTCAAAACACTGAAGCTTTCTTT. It specifies CASRRRDRGQNTEAFF.

This clone was counted between two and nine times. The chain joins TRBV15 to TRBJ2-7; the match to TRBD2 covers 7 bases. CDR1 LNHNV and CDR2 YYDKDF come from the germline V gene (reference sequence). J lost 0 bases, V lost 2 bases, and 7 bases had no gene match. This CDR3 contains 16 residues. CDR3 region: CATSRSLAASSYEQYF. CDR3 nucleotides: TGTGCCACCAGCAGATCCCTAGCGGCGAGCTCCTACGAGCAGTACTTC.

The chain combines TRBV27 with TRBJ2-7, with D possibly matching TRBD1 (6 bases). This CDR3 is built from 15 residues. V was clipped by 7 bases and J by 4 bases, with 20 bases between them. From germline, CDR1 is MNHEY and CDR2 SMNVEV (reference sequence). The CDR3 nucleotides are TGTGCCAGCACCAAACGGCTGGGGCAGGGGTACGAGCAGTACTTC. Protein sequence: CASTKRLGQGYEQYF.

As DNA, the CDR3 is TGTGCCAGCAGTCGAAAGGGGAATAACTATGGCTACACCTTC. This translates into CASSRKGNNYGYTF. The J gene is TRBJ1-2, the V gene TRBV6-5, with D possibly being TRBD1 (5 bases). The CDR3 is 14 amino acids. Germline V gene data show CDR1 as MNHEY and CDR2 as SVGAGI. V lost 5 bases and J lost 1, with 11 bases in between.

J is TRBJ2-1 and V is TRBV11-3; TRBD2 matches at 7 bases. The CDR3 has 16 amino acids. Trimming cost V 3 bases and J 2 bases; bases outside gene matches: 7. CDR1 and CDR2 (germline): SGHNT, YENEEA. The CDR3 region is CASSLRLSGAYNEQFF. The CDR3 DNA sequence: TGTGCCAGCAGCTTGCGACTCAGCGGGGCCTACAATGAGCAGTTCTTC.

The J gene is TRBJ2-7, the V gene TRBV4-2; 8 bases map to TRBD2. V dropped 3 bases and J dropped 0; count of bases not matched to a gene: 7. CDR1 and CDR2 from the germline V gene are LGHNA and YNFKEQ. CDR3 size: 16 residues. This chain's CDR3 is CASSQVKLAASYEQYF. DNA for the CDR3: TGTGCCAGCAGCCAGGTTAAACTAGCGGCCTCCTACGAGCAGTACTTC.

This chain uses TRBV7-9 with TRBJ2-6; the match to TRBD1 covers 12 bases. The CDR3 loop spans 19 amino acids. Germline assignment: CDR1 SEHNR and CDR2 FQNEAQ (reference sequence). V lost 1 base and J lost 4; bases outside the gene matches: 8. DNA for the CDR3: TGTGCCAGCAGCTTAGGGGGGACAGGGGGCGCTCCCGGGGCCAACGTCCTGACTTTC. It specifies CASSLGGTGGAPGANVLTF.

This chain links TRBV27 with TRBJ1-6; D not resolved. The ends were cut back, 3 bases at V and 7 bases at J, with 10 bases in the middle. Germline lookup yields CDR1 MNHEY and CDR2 SMNVEV (reference sequence). CDR3 length: 14 residues. CDR3 loop: CASSFRSGNSPLHF. CDR3 DNA: TGTGCCAGCAGTTTTCGGAGTGGGAATTCACCCCTCCACTTT.

For the CDR3, the DNA is TGTGCCAGCTCACCCTCCTCGACAGGTTTCGATGGCTACACCTTC. Translating gives CASSPSSTGFDGYTF. V usage is TRBV18 and J usage is TRBJ1-2, with D tentatively TRBD1 (6 bases). Germline loops: CDR1 KGHSH, CDR2 LQKENI. The V and J ends lost 3 bases and 6 bases respectively, with 17 bases between them. The CDR3 loop spans 15 amino acids.

The chain recombines TRBV10-3 with TRBJ2-1; D might be TRBD2 (5 bases). V was trimmed by 6 bases and J by 7 bases, leaving 13 bases between them. Germline CDR1 ENHRY, CDR2 SYGVKD. This CDR3 contains 13 residues. DNA for the CDR3: TGTGCCATCAGGGGCAATAGCGCGAATGAGCAGTTCTTC. It yields the protein CAIRGNSANEQFF.

The genes are TRBV19 and TRBJ1-1; D is unclear. CDR3 length: 14 residues. CDR1 is LNHDA, CDR2 SQIVND, per germline (reference sequence). V lost 5 bases and J 0 bases, leaving 10 bases between the germline ends. DNA of the CDR3: TGTGCCAGTAGTGTTCAACAGATGAACACTGAAGCTTTCTTT. It yields the protein CASSVQQMNTEAFF.

This chain uses TRBV30 with TRBJ2-3; 11 bases fit TRBD2. CDR3 length: 16 residues. Germline V gene sequence: CDR1 GTSNPN, CDR2 SVGIG (reference sequence). V gave up 2 bases and J gave up 5 bases; unmatched junction bases: 9. The CDR3 loop is CAWSPGLAAVGDTQYF. As DNA, the CDR3 is TGTGCCTGGAGTCCGGGACTAGCGGCCGTTGGAGATACGCAGTATTTT.

This clone occurred a few times. The J gene is TRBJ1-1, the V gene TRBV19, with TRBD1 matching 10 bases. This CDR3 region has 16 residues. V shed 3 bases and J 4 bases; nucleotides not matched to a gene: 8. Germline CDR1 is LNHDA and CDR2 is SQIVND (reference sequence). In DNA form, the CDR3 reads TGTGCCAGTAGTATTGGGAGACAGGGGGCTTTCACTGAAGCTTTCTTT. It yields the protein CASSIGRQGAFTEAFF. The full variable domain, with the rest looked up from reference TRBV19 and TRBJ1-1, is DGGITQSPKYLFRKEGQNVTLSCEQNLNHDAMYWYRQDPGQGLRLIYYSQIVNDFQKGDIAEGYSVSREKKESFPLTVTSAQKNPTAFYLCASSIGRQGAFTEAFFGQGTRLTVV.

This clone was picked up one time. The V and J genes are TRBV7-9 and TRBJ2-7, with 9 nucleotides matching TRBD2. CDR1 and CDR2 from the germline V gene are SEHNR and FQNEAQ (reference sequence). The V segment lost 1 base and the J segment 3 bases; nucleotides outside the gene matches: 1. This CDR3 contains 14 residues. CDR3 protein: CASSLGLAVYEQYF. CDR3 DNA: TGTGCCAGCAGCTTAGGACTAGCGGTCTACGAGCAGTACTTC.

The chain links TRBV7-9 to TRBJ2-2; TRBD2 agrees at 7 bases. Losses at the gene ends were 0 bases for V and 0 bases for J; bases not matched to a gene: 1. CDR3 length: 16 amino acids. The V gene's germline CDR1 is SEHNR and CDR2 FQNEAQ (reference sequence). CDR3 DNA: TGTGCCAGCAGCTTAGCGGGAGGGCCGAACACCGGGGAGCTGTTTTTT. Amino acids: CASSLAGGPNTGELFF.

This chain connects TRBV9 to TRBJ2-7; D is possibly TRBD1 (6 bases). CDR3 size: 21 residues. Germline-derived CDR1 and CDR2 are SGDLS and YYNGEE. Deletions cut 6 bases from V and 3 bases from J, with 37 bases between. CDR3 bases: TGTGCCAGCATCGGACCCCACAGGGCGGCTCCTTCTATTCCCCTAAGCTACGAGCAGTACTTC. This encodes CASIGPHRAAPSIPLSYEQYF.